The entry below gives a single T cell receptor beta chain sequence along with its context. Its antigen is undetermined. This CDR3 is built from 12 residues. Germline lookup yields CDR1 WSHSY and CDR2 SAAADI. V lost 5 bases to trimming and J lost 8 bases, with 10 bases between them. The data were taken from a study of shared clonotypes between healthy human individuals. Using immunoSEQ multiplex PCR, the repertoire was profiled, and TCRdb retains in-frame clones only, with some absent. The table shows under 1,100,000 clones, with approximately 80% occurring only once. Study conclusions and caveats: Memory subsets had estimated richness that was generally smaller than that of naive subsets.

This TCR was recovered from a young man in good health. Some clones in this sample may be carry-over from other donors' samples. The J gene is TRBJ2-1, the V gene TRBV10-2; D gene uncertain. Sequenced sample: memory CD4+ T cells from PBMCs. Noted subset: CD45RA-negative fraction. CDR3 sequence (DNA): TGCGCCAGCAGTCGGAGTTCCGATGAGCAGTTCTTC. It translates to CASSRSSDEQFF.